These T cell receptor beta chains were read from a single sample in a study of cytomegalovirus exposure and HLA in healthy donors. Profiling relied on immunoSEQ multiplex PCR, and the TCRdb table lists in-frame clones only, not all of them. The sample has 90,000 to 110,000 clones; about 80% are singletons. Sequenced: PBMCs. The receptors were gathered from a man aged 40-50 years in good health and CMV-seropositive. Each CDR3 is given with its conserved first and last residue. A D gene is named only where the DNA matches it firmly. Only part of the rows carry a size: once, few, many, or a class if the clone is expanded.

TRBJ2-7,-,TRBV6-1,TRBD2,CASSSLRDGEGEQYF,TGTGCCAGCAGTAGCCTCCGGGACGGGGAGGGCGAGCAGTACTTC
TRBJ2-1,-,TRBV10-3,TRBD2,CAIAGGSYNEQFF,TGTGCCATCGCGGGGGGCTCCTACAATGAGCAGTTCTTC
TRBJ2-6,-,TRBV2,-,CASRGRVTPLSGANVLTF,TGTGCCAGCAGAGGCAGGGTCACCCCTCTCTCTGGGGCCAACGTCCTGACTTTC
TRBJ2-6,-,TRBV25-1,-,CARRTASSGANVLTF,TGTGCCAGAAGGACAGCTAGCTCTGGGGCCAACGTCCTGACTTTC
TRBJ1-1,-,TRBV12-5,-,CASGLAWTVEAFF,TGTGCTAGTGGTTTGGCCTGGACAGTTGAAGCTTTCTTT
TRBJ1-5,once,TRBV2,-,CASNLQGTNQPQHF,TGTGCCAGCAATCTACAGGGCACCAATCAGCCCCAGCATTTT
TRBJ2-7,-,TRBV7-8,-,CASSLGGQGHEQYF,TGTGCCAGCAGCTTAGGGGGGCAGGGCCACGAGCAGTACTTC
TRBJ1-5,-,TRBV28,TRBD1,CASSSPGQGLNQPQHF,TGTGCCAGCAGTTCCCCGGGACAGGGGTTGAATCAGCCCCAGCATTTT
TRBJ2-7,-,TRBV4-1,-,CASSQIQPQGKDPYEQYF,TGCGCTAGCAGCCAGATACAACCCCAGGGTAAGGATCCCTACGAGCAGTACTTC
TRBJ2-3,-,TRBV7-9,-,CASSLSQGVDTQYF,TGTGCCAGCAGCTTATCACAGGGAGTAGATACGCAGTATTTT
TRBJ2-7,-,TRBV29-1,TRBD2,CSARLAGGYEQYF,TGCAGCGCCCGACTAGCGGGAGGCTACGAGCAGTACTTC
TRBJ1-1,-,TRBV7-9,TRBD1,CASRAGQGHTEAFF,TGTGCCAGCAGGGCGGGACAGGGACACACTGAAGCTTTCTTT
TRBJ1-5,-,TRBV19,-,CASSQQGVSNQPQHF,TGTGCCAGTAGCCAACAGGGTGTGAGCAATCAGCCCCAGCATTTT
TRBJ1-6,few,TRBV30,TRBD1,CAWNLRTGDSPLHF,TGTGCCTGGAACCTACGGACAGGGGATTCACCCCTCCACTTT
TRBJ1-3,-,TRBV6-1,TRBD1,CASSLDRVGNTIYF,TGTGCCAGCAGTCTCGACAGGGTGGGAAACACCATATATTTT
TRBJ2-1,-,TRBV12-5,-,CASGGQLEMYNEQFF,TGTGCTAGTGGTGGACAGCTAGAAATGTACAATGAGCAGTTCTTC
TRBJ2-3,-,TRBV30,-,CAWSPSTDTQYF,TGTGCCTGGAGTCCAAGCACAGATACGCAGTATTTT
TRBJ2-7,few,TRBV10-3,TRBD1,CAISDSSLGTGTYEQYF,TGTGCCATCAGCGACTCATCCCTCGGGACAGGGACCTACGAGCAGTACTTC
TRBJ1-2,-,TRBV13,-,CASSLSRGDKDGYTF,TGTGCCAGCAGCTTGAGTCGGGGTGATAAAGATGGCTACACCTTC
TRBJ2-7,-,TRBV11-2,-,CASSLVFSGGSVWEQYF,TGTGCCAGCAGCTTAGTCTTTTCTGGAGGTTCAGTATGGGAGCAGTACTTC
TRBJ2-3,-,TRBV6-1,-,CASMGGGGYPDTQYF,TGTGCCAGCATGGGTGGGGGCGGTTATCCAGATACGCAGTATTTT
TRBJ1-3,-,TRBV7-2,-,CASSLALGAGNTIYF,TGTGCCAGCAGCTTAGCGTTGGGGGCGGGAAACACCATATATTTT
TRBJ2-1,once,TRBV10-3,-,CAIRPRTENEQFF,TGTGCCATCAGACCGCGGACAGAAAATGAGCAGTTCTTC
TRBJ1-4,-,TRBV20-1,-,CSADTAGKLFF,TGCAGTGCCGATACGGCGGGAAAACTGTTTTTT
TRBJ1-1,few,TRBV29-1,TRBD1,CSADRGRNTEAFF,TGCAGCGCCGACAGGGGACGGAACACTGAAGCTTTCTTT
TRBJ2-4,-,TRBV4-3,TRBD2,CASSPGTSGGAAKNIQYF,TGCGCCAGCAGCCCCGGGACTAGCGGGGGGGCGGCCAAAAACATTCAGTACTTC
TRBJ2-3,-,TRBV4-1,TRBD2,CASSQEPSGSFTDTQYF,TGCGCCAGCAGCCAAGAACCTAGCGGGAGTTTCACAGATACGCAGTATTTT
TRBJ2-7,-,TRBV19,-,CASSLQGFAYEQYF,TGTGCCAGTAGTTTGCAGGGCTTTGCCTACGAGCAGTACTTC
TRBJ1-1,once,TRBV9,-,CASSARSDTEAFF,TGTGCCAGCAGCGCACGTTCAGACACTGAAGCTTTCTTT
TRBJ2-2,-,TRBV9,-,CASSPRGGGTTGELFF,TGTGCCAGCAGCCCAAGGGGGGGCGGGACCACCGGGGAGCTGTTTTTT
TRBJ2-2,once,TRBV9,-,CASSPIKPPVTNTGELFF,TGTGCCAGCAGCCCAATAAAACCTCCGGTGACTAACACCGGGGAGCTGTTTTTT
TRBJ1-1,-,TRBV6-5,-,CASSFGGTEAFF,TGTGCCAGCAGTTTTGGGGGGACTGAAGCTTTCTTT
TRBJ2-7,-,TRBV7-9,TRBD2,CASSTGTSGHEQYF,TGTGCCAGCAGCACCGGGACTAGCGGCCACGAGCAGTACTTC
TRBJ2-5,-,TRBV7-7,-,CASSSGQKQETQYF,TGTGCTAGCAGCTCAGGACAGAAGCAAGAGACCCAGTACTTC
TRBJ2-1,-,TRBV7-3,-,CASSLSGSSYNEQFF,TGTGCCAGCAGCTTATCCGGGAGCTCCTACAATGAGCAGTTCTTC
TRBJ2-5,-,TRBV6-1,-,CASSEAADPSRNWYQETQYF,TGTGCCAGCAGTGAAGCGGCGGATCCGAGTCGGAATTGGTACCAAGAGACCCAGTACTTC